This TCR beta chain was found in a study of blood T cell repertoires in COVID-19 (dated by TCRdb to about 2020). The study in broad terms: The collaborator samples originated in the United States, Italy and Spain and spanned the acute and convalescent phases of COVID-19. The material from the prospective study consisted of cDNA or gDNA derived from T cells, B-cell-depleted T cells, or PBMCs. Subjects who had been exposed to COVID-19, were actively infected with it, or had recovered from it provided the deeply sampled blood TCRbeta repertoires that made up the dataset. The repertoires were released in a freely available public database intended as a resource for research on the immune response to SARS-CoV-2. Samples came from the ongoing ImmuneRACE study (first 160 participants) plus 1,254 subjects from 6 global collaborators. A de-identified subject ID, COVID-19 status, age in years and sex were almost always included in the sample metadata. Where HLA class I and class II types were available, the types were taken from metadata supplied by the sample provider, not from assay-based typing.

TCRbeta CDR3 regions were amplified from genomic DNA using the immunoSEQ Assay, a bias-controlled multiplex PCR. The study's own analysis went as follows. Within the assay, amplification of reference gene primers was used to estimate how many nucleated cells each sample contained. To quantify the absolute abundance of each unique TCRbeta CDR3 rearrangement, sequence reads were collapsed and filtered. For each sample, productive Simpson clonality was calculated as the square root of Simpson's diversity index over productive rearrangements. TCRdb retrieved this table from immuneACCESS and kept in-frame rearrangements only. Not all clones are present; in checked studies, unresolved V genes account for under half, and no reason is known for the remainder. V and J calls and clone size are as listed in that table; D and trimming were resolved from the DNA. The sample data list about 100,000 clones, and about 77% of these were observed just once. Jointly, the top ten make up under 35% of the sample.

The V end gives up 4 bases and the J end 4 bases, leaving 4 bases in the junction not matched to a gene. The germline V gene (reference sequence) specifies MNHEY as CDR1 and SMNVEV as CDR2. Including the terminal cysteine and phenylalanine, the CDR3 comprises 15 residues. The sequence is cut down to CDR3 DNA, 45 bases in frame from base 1. Regarding this clone: It lacks a known antigen. Base qualities are not at hand, and no much larger clone is one base apart.

Collaborating institutions collected whole blood in K2EDTA tubes following their own protocols. For TCRbeta analysis, collaborators shipped samples as frozen whole blood, isolated PBMCs, or DNA extracted from either of those sample types. What the research found in general, with its limitations: Clinical and demographic metadata were provided uncurated, with the amount varying by source and participant.

The TCR originated in a man between 70 and 80 years old with active or convalescent COVID-19. Sequencing was done on a sample of peripheral blood. This sequence uses TRBV27 and TRBJ1-4, and TRBD1 aligns with 9 junction nucleotides. In nucleotide form, the sequence is TGTGCCAGCAGTTCCCGGACAGGGGTTAATGAAAAACTGTTTTTT. This sequence encodes CASSSRTGVNEKLFF.